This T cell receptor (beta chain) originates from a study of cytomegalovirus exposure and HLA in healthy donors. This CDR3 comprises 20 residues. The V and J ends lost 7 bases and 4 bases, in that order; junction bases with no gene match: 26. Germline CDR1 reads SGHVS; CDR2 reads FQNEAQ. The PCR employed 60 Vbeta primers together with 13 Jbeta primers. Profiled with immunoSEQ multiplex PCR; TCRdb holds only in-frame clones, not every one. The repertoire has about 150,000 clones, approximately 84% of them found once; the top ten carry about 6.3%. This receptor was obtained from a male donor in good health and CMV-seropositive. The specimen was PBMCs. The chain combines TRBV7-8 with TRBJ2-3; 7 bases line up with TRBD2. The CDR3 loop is CASILPPGGGAPAGADTQYF. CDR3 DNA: TGTGCCAGCATCCTTCCCCCTGGGGGGGGAGCTCCTGCCGGGGCAGATACGCAGTATTTT.